The 13 T cell receptor beta chains below come from one sample, sequenced in a study of blood T cell repertoires in COVID-19 (TCRdb year 2020). The library was made by the immunoSEQ multiplex PCR assay. TCRdb's version of the immuneACCESS table is confined to in-frame rearrangements and falls short of the full clone set. An unresolved V gene accounts for under half of the shortfall where checked; the remainder is of unknown origin. A total of around 180,000 clones appear in this sample, 87% of them only once. Jointly, the top ten make up just under 2.5% of the sample. Input material: peripheral blood. These receptors came from a man aged 40-49 years with active or convalescent COVID-19.

This clone occurred a few times. The rearrangement links TRBV6-5 to TRBJ1-4, with D tentatively TRBD1 (5 bases). Germline CDR1 MNHEY, CDR2 SVGAGI. CDR3 length: 15 amino acids. Trimming took off 6 bases at V and 0 bases at J, with 11 bases between the two ends. The CDR3 sequence: CASRSDRSTNEKLFF. The CDR3 nucleotides read TGTGCCAGCAGATCAGACAGATCAACTAATGAAAAACTGTTTTTT.

The V call is TRBV19, the J call TRBJ2-7; TRBD1 matches 8 bases. Losses at the gene ends were 7 bases for V and 5 bases for J; bases not matched to a gene: 10. The CDR3 sequence is 14 residues long. The germline gives CDR1 LNHDA, CDR2 SQIVND (reference sequence). The CDR3 nucleotides are TGTGCCAGTACTCCAGGACAGGGCCTAGACGAGCAGTACTTC. This sequence encodes CASTPGQGLDEQYF.

The gene calls are TRBV7-9 and TRBJ1-2; unclear D gene. The CDR3 loop spans 14 amino acids. Per germline, CDR1 SEHNR and CDR2 FQNEAQ (reference sequence). V was clipped by 4 bases and J by 4 bases, with 13 bases between them. CDR3 DNA: TGTGCCAGCAGCTCGAGCGTCGAGGCCTATGGCTACACCTTC. Encoded protein: CASSSSVEAYGYTF.

The rearrangement uses TRBV2 and TRBJ1-4; the D gene is possibly TRBD1 (6 bases). V was pared by 6 bases and J by 7 bases, with 21 bases between. Germline CDR1 SNHLY, CDR2 FYNNEI. This CDR3 has 16 amino acids. The CDR3 sequence: CASSPGPAGEGEKLFF. The CDR3 DNA is TGTGCCAGCAGCCCAGGGCCGGCAGGGGAGGGTGAAAAACTGTTTTTT.

This clone was observed once. The rearrangement links TRBV6-5 to TRBJ2-1, with unresolved D. From germline, CDR1 is MNHEY and CDR2 SVGAGI. V was trimmed by 6 bases and J by 13 bases, leaving 19 bases between them. CDR3 length equals 13 residues. The CDR3 DNA sequence: TGTGCCAGCAGACTACAAGGCTCACCTCAACAGTTCTTC. Protein product: CASRLQGSPQQFF.

This clone was detected a few times. This chain links TRBV11-1 with TRBJ2-5, with a tentative D call TRBD2 (5 bases). The germline V and J ends were trimmed by 5 bases and 0 bases, with 10 bases remaining between them. Per the germline V gene, CDR1 is SGHAT and CDR2 is FQDESV (reference sequence). The CDR3 totals 14 residues. The CDR3: CASSRRGNQETQYF. In DNA form, the CDR3 reads TGTGCCAGCAGCCGTCGGGGTAACCAAGAGACCCAGTACTTC. Filled out from reference TRBV11-1 and TRBJ2-5, the complete variable domain reads EAEVAQSPRYKITEKSQAVAFWCDPISGHATLYWYRQILGQGPELLVQFQDESVVDDSQLPKDRFSAERLKGVDSTLKIQPAELGDSAMYLCASSRRGNQETQYFGPGTRLLVL.

With respect to this clone: A much bigger clone sits one base away, suggesting this may be a read error. This specimen includes other DNA sequences encoding the same CDR3. This sequence joins TRBV28 and TRBJ2-7, with D possibly matching TRBD2 (5 bases). CDR3 size: 12 residues. CDR1 is MDHEN, CDR2 SYDVKM, per germline. Trimming removed 5 bases at V and 3 bases at J, with 8 bases between. CDR3 region: CASSPGDYEQYF. The DNA for the CDR3 is TGTGCCAGCAGTCCCGGGGACTACGAGCAGTACTTC.

The J gene is TRBJ1-1, the V gene TRBV6-5; unclear D gene. Trimming removed 4 bases from V and 2 bases from J, with 5 bases in between. The length of the CDR3 is 12 residues. The germline CDR1 and CDR2 sequences are MNHEY and SVGAGI. CDR3 amino acids: CASSSYNTEAFF. The CDR3 nucleotides read TGTGCCAGCAGTTCCTATAACACTGAAGCTTTCTTT.

As to this clone: A junction boundary mismatches the germline segment, possibly from a read error. The rearrangement joins TRBV7-2 to TRBJ1-1; no definite D call. In germline, CDR1 is SGHTA, CDR2 FQGNSA. The CDR3 spans 13 residues. The CDR3 loop is CASSLKRNAEAFF. CDR3 bases: TGTGCCAGCAGCTTAAAGAGGAACGCTGAAGCTTTCTTT.

The CDR3 DNA sequence: TGCGCCAGCAGTCCCCTCGTAGCCAAAAACATTCAGTACTTC. Translation gives CASSPLVAKNIQYF. The V call is TRBV5-1, the J call TRBJ2-4; no reliable D call. There are 14 residues in the CDR3. The V gene lost 5 bases and the J gene lost 0 bases, with 9 bases spanning the gap. Germline CDR1 SGHRS, CDR2 YFSETQ.

J is TRBJ2-1 and V is TRBV9; D remains unclear. This CDR3 spans 12 amino acids. The V gene lost 1 base and the J gene lost 5 bases, with 4 bases spanning the gap. The germline V gene encodes CDR1 SGDLS and CDR2 YYNGEE. CDR3 nucleotides: TGTGCCAGCAGCGTATTAAACAATGAGCAGTTCTTC. It specifies CASSVLNNEQFF.

This clone was seen a single time. The J gene is TRBJ2-7, the V gene TRBV6-5; TRBD2 matches 11 bases. This CDR3 contains 15 residues. The V gene's germline CDR1 is MNHEY and CDR2 SVGAGI. Trimming removed 6 bases from V and 0 bases from J; junction bases left unmatched: 4. CDR3 sequence (DNA): TGTGCCAGCAGCCGGGGGACTAGCGGCTCCTACGAGCAGTACTTC. Translation gives CASSRGTSGSYEQYF.

The chain combines TRBV3-1 (or the pseudogene TRBV3-2) with TRBJ1-2; D is possibly TRBD1 (5 bases). Trimming removed 5 bases at V and 6 bases at J, with 13 bases between. Looked up from germline, CDR1 is LGHDT and CDR2 is YNNKEL (reference sequence). The CDR3 consists of 13 residues. CDR3 residues: CASSSGRGDGYTF. The CDR3 bases are TGTGCCAGCAGCTCCGGGAGGGGTGATGGCTACACCTTC.